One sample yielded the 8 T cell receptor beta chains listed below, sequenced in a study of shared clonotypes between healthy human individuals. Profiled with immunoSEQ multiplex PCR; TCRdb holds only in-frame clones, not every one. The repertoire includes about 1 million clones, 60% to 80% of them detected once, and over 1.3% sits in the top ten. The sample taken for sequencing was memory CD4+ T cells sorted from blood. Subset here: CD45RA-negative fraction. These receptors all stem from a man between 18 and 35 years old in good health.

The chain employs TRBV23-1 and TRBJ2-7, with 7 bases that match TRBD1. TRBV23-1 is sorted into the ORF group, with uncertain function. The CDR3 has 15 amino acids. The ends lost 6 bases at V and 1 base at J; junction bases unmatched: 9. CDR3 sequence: CASSQKGQTSYEQYF. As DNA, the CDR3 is TGCGCCAGCAGCCAAAAGGGACAGACGTCCTACGAGCAGTACTTC.

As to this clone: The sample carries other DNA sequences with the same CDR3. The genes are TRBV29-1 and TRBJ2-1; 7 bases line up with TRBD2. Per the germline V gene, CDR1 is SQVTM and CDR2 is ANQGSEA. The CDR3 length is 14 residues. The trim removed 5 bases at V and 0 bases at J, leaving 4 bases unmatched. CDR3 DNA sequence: TGCAGCGTTAAGGGCGGGAGCTCCTACAATGAGCAGTTCTTC. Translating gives CSVKGGSSYNEQFF.

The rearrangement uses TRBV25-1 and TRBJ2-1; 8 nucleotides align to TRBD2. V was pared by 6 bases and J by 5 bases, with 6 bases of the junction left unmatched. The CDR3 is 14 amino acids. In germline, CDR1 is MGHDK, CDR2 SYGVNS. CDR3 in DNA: TGTGCCAGCAGGTTGACTAGCGCCAACAATGAGCAGTTCTTC. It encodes CASRLTSANNEQFF. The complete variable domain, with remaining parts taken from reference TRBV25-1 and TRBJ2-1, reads EADIYQTPRYLVIGTGKKITLECSQTMGHDKMYWYQQDPGMELHLIHYSYGVNSTEKGDLSSESTVSRIRTEHFPLTLESARPSHTSQYLCASRLTSANNEQFFGPGTRLTVL.

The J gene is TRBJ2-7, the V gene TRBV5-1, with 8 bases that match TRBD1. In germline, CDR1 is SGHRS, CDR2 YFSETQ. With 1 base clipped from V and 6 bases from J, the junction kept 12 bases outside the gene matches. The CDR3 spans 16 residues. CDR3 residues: CASSLSGQGRRGEQYF. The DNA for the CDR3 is TGCGCCAGCAGCTTGAGTGGACAGGGTCGGAGAGGCGAGCAGTACTTC.

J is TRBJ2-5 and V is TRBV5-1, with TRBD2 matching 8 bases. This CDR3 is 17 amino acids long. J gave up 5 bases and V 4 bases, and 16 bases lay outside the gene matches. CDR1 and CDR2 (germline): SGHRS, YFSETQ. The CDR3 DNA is TGCGCCAGCAGCCGATCTACGTCAGGGGCGGGAGGTGAGACCCAGTACTTC. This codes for CASSRSTSGAGGETQYF.

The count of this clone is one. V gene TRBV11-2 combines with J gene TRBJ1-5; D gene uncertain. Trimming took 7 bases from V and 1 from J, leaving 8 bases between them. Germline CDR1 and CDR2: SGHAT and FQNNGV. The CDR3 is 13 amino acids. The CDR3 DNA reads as TGTGCCAGCACCCTGGGGAGCAATCAGCCCCAGCATTTT. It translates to CASTLGSNQPQHF. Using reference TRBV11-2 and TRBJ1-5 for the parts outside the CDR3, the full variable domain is EAGVAQSPRYKIIEKRQSVAFWCNPISGHATLYWYQQILGQGPKLLIQFQNNGVVDDSQLPKDRFSAERLKGVDSTLKIQPAKLEDSAVYLCASTLGSNQPQHFGDGTRLSIL.

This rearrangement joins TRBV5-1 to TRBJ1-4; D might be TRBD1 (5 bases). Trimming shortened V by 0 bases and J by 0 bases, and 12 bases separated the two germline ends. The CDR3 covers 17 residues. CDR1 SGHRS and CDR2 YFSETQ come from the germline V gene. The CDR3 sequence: CASSLERGGATNEKLFF. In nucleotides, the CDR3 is TGCGCCAGCAGCTTGGAACGGGGAGGGGCAACTAATGAAAAACTGTTTTTT.

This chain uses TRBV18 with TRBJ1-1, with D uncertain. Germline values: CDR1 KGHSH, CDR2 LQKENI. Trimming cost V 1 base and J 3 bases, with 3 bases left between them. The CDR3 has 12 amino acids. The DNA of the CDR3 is TGTGCCAGCTCACCACGGTACACTGAAGCTTTCTTT. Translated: CASSPRYTEAFF. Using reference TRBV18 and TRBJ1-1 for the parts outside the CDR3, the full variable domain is NAGVMQNPRHLVRRRGQEARLRCSPMKGHSHVYWYRQLPEEGLKFMVYLQKENIIDESGMPKERFSAEFPKEGPSILRIQQVVRGDSAAYFCASSPRYTEAFFGQGTRLTVV.